What follows is one T cell receptor (delta chain) and its context. This clone was found a few times. It has no known antigen specificity. No qualities accompany the bases; no much larger clone lies one base away. TCR sequencing was performed on genomic DNA from peripheral blood mononuclear cells isolated from patients and controls. The sequenced patients had a median age of about 60 years and comprised roughly 5 males and about six females. Patients were recruited at a single hematology unit in Padova, Italy, and were reclassified according to 2017 WHO criteria for T-LGLL or HSTCL. Every patient sample was obtained either before therapy or while the patient was off therapy. In the germline V gene, CDR1 corresponds to TSWWSYY and CDR2 to QGS. The junction carries 22 bases between V and J, which are trimmed by 3 bases and 2 bases respectively. The CDR3 goes from the cysteine to the phenylalanine over 18 residues. The DNA shown is the 54-base CDR3, in frame from base 1.

These data are taken from a study of gamma delta lymphoproliferative disorders and STAT genes (dated by TCRdb to 2016 to 2018). Context from the whole study: Among the 9 sequenced Tgammadelta LGLL patients, 4 had symptomatic disease and 5 had an indolent course. The study profiled TCR gamma and delta CDR3 repertoires by deep sequencing in Tgammadelta lymphoproliferative disease patients and healthy controls, within a larger immunophenotypic and STAT-mutation study. Delta-chain libraries followed the EuroClonality-NGS working group standard operating procedure, because no corresponding Invivoscribe delta assay was available. A couple of gamma-chain samples and all delta-chain samples were sequenced twice to confirm results. The TCR-sequenced pilot group comprised under 10 Tgammadelta large granular lymphocyte leukemia patients and a couple of hepatosplenic T-cell lymphoma patients. Gamma-chain libraries were prepared from at least 50 ng of genomic DNA using the LymphoTrack Dx TCRG Assay. Points the paper makes about the study in general: Control T cells likely spanned varied maturation stages, while leukemic cells were skewed toward terminal effectors, potentially limiting patient-control comparisons. Nearly all major gamma and delta clonotypes of patients were found to be public, being shared with at least one healthy donor, and only a couple of gamma clonotypes were found to be private to disease. When whole repertoires were clustered, gamma repertoires from patients grouped apart from those of healthy controls, but delta repertoires did not separate between the groups. Vgamma9-JgammaP and Vdelta2-Ddelta3-Jdelta1 rearrangements dominated major clones in indolent patients but were absent in symptomatic patients, who used less common gene combinations. The authors noted that NGS specificity may be reduced at low frequencies, so the public or private nature of leukemic clones needs confirmation.

In both library methods, multiplex PCR was carried out with primers targeting conserved V and J regions of the TCR genes. Amplicons were purified, pooled and sequenced on an Illumina MiSeq platform. Per the original workflow: V(D)J alignment, clonotype assembly and translation were done with MiXCR, while functionality assessment and CDR3 repertoire analyses were done with VDJtools. The IMGT definition of CDR3 was applied, and only productive sequences using functional genes were analyzed, with ORF genes and pseudogenes left out. A custom Python script was used to search all patients and controls for identical amino acid CDR3s of major clonotypes (frequency >=5%). To compare clonotype frequencies between patients and controls, a one-sided non-parametric Wilcoxon test was applied. With CATT, TCRdb called clones again from the public reads; duplicate DNA rows were later joined. In this record, the V and J calls reflect TCRdb's handling and not the investigators' own analysis. This sample holds some 1,500 delta-chain clones; roughly 3% were observed only once. Of the sample, about 64% is held by the ten largest clones.

This clonotype originated in a human donor with gamma-delta T-cell large granular lymphocyte leukemia. This chain is built from TRDV1 and TRDJ1; the D gene is tentatively TRDD2 or TRDD3, each matching 9 bases. Sequencing was performed on blood. The CDR3 region has the sequence CALGEPSYRTGGTDKLIF. The base sequence is TGTGCTCTTGGGGAGCCTTCCTACCGTACTGGGGGAACCGATAAACTCATCTTT.